This TCR beta chain was captured by sequencing in a study of vaccination effects on CD4 cells after COVID-19. Per the germline V gene, CDR1 is SNHLY and CDR2 is FYNNEI. With 2 bases removed from V and 13 bases from J, the gap between germline ends came to 12 bases. The CDR3 covers 13 residues. Assay used: immunoSEQ multiplex PCR; TCRdb lists only in-frame clones, some missing. The table has some 68,000 clones, around 80% seen once. ViraFEST expansion of antigen-specific CD4+ T cells with viral peptide pools preceded sequencing. Culture proceeded for 9 to 11 days, and CD4+ T cells were then isolated. None of the vaccinated had previously contracted SARS-CoV-2, and their nucleocapsid antibodies tested negative. Remarks on this clone: What it binds is not known.

The sample consisted of CD4+ T cells from PBMCs cultured with SARS-CoV-2 spike peptides, taken before COVID-19 vaccination. The chain has TRBV2 and TRBJ1-6, with unresolved D. The sequence derives from a human donor who received a COVID-19 vaccine. CDR3 DNA: TGTGCCAGCAGTGAAAGGGCTAACATCCCCCTCCACTTT. It is translated as CASSERANIPLHF.